This entry is about one T cell receptor beta chain. This specimen comes from a study of blood T cell repertoires in COVID-19. Assignment of participants to cohorts was predicated upon participant-reported clinical history. In the original workflow: Estimated nucleated cell counts came from reference gene primer amplification. TCRdb keeps only in-frame clones here, not all; method: immunoSEQ multiplex PCR. That table gives V, J and clone size, and the DNA gave D and trimming. The sample includes around 200,000 clones, 86% of them seen just once. The receptor was derived from a woman aged 45 to 65 in a cohort exposed to, infected with or recovered from COVID-19 (not recorded which). Sequencing was performed on PBMCs or T cells enriched from blood (not recorded which).

DNA for the CDR3: TGCGCCAGCAGCCAAAACTTACCGGGACATTTAACTTCAATCGCTGAAGCTTTCTTT. This sequence encodes CASSQNLPGHLTSIAEAFF. The V and J genes are TRBV4-3 and TRBJ1-1; the D gene is possibly TRBD1 (6 bases). Trimming took 2 bases from V and 6 from J, leaving 28 bases between them. The germline gives CDR1 LGHNA, CDR2 YSLEER. The CDR3 covers 19 residues.